Described below is a single TCR beta chain sequence and its context. With 60 Vbeta and 13 Jbeta primers, the PCR was carried out. Produced via immunoSEQ multiplex PCR; TCRdb's table is partial and in-frame only. The sample has roughly 190,000 clones, 81% seen once. The data were obtained in a study of cytomegalovirus exposure and HLA in healthy donors. Germline-derived CDR1 and CDR2 are SNHLY and FYNNEI. The V gene end was trimmed by 6 bases and the J gene end by 6 bases; junction bases not matched to a gene: 6. This CDR3 is 15 amino acids long. What was sequenced was PBMCs. The chain is built from TRBV2 and TRBJ1-6, with 9 bases identical to TRBD1. The TCR was taken from a man aged 50-60 years in good health and CMV-seronegative. As DNA, the CDR3 is TGTGCCAGCAGGGGGACAGGGCTCCGTAATTCACCCCTCCACTTT. This codes for CASRGTGLRNSPLHF.